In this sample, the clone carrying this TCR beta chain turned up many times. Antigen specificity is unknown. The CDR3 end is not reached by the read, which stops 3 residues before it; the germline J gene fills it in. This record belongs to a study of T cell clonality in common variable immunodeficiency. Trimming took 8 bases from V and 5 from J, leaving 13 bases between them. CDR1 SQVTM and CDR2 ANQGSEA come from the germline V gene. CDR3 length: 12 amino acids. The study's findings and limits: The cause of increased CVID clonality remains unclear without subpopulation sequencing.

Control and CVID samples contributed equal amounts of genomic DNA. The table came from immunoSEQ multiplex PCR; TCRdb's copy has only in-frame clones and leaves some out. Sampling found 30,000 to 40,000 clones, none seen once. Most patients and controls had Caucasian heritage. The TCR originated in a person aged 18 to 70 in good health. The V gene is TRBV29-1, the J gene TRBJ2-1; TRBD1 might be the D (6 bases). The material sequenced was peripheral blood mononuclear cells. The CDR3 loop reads CSSGAGDNEQFF. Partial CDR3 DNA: TGCAGCTCCGGGGCAGGGGACAATGAG.